The subject of this entry is one T cell receptor beta chain. The antigen this receptor binds is unknown. No much larger clone is present one base from it, and per-base qualities are unavailable. The source of the sample is a study of cytomegalovirus exposure and HLA in healthy donors (dated by TCRdb to about 2017). Regarding the research as a whole: In an earlier analysis of several hundred of the donors, around 300 Gb of sequence data and 120 million or so unique TCR beta sequences from 150 million to 200 million T cells were reported. Around 330 gigabases of sequencing data and approximately 91 million unique TCR sequences made up an early release that covered about 640 HLA-typed donors. Of the 398 genotyped donors, about 80% fell in the genetic ancestry cluster associated with self-reported Caucasian donors. The aim of the study was to test whether cataloging public T cell receptors could identify signatures of past pathogen exposure. The study used immunosequencing to profile the T cell repertoires of some 600 subjects and linked those repertoires to cytomegalovirus serostatus. In addition to the first cohort of 666 subjects, a separate validation cohort of 120 different subjects was used. High-throughput TCR immunosequencing, statistical association of individual TCRs with disease status, and machine learning were combined to predict cytomegalovirus infection status. In a later analysis, previously published TCR beta repertoires from 666 donors were re-analyzed and high-resolution HLA genotyping was added so that TCR occurrence patterns could be studied. Rather than drawing on any new phenotypic data, the later analysis identified candidate immune exposures from TCR beta sequences and the way those sequences occurred across donors. To decide whether each TCR beta V gene segment behaved as functional or pseudogenic, an earlier analysis of approximately 600 of the donors relied on high-throughput TCR beta sequencing. Alongside the repertoire data, information on donor age, sex, ethnicity and CMV serostatus was compiled. A later genetic analysis used genome-wide SNP genotypes for about 60% of the roughly 700 donors, treating that subset as a discovery cohort. All discovery cohort repertoires had been generated on a single sequencing platform. Class I and class II HLA loci were covered by the typing at four-digit resolution. The number of donors typed differed by locus, with 629-630 for A, B, C, DRB1 and DQB1, more than 500 for DQA1, nearly 610 for DPA1, and approximately 470 for DPB1. Because of strong linkage in the cohort, roughly five DR-DQ haplotypes were treated as single units for association and clustering. Across 300 to 400 genotyped donors of the cohort, an average of 235,054 unique TCR beta nucleotide sequences per donor were sequenced, and roughly 20% of those sequences were non-productive.

The cohort comprised around 700 healthy bone marrow donors. All cohort members were sampled while nominally healthy, although unrecorded immune exposures were likely present. Of the 700 or so cohort members, just under 300 had a positive CMV serostatus and 350 to 450 had a negative one, while no CMV serostatus was recorded for the donor. Each donor provided a peripheral blood sample, and peripheral blood mononuclear cells were used for TCR beta sequencing. The Qiagen DNeasy Blood Extraction Kit was used to extract genomic DNA from the blood cell samples. V loses 4 bases, J loses 2 bases, and the germline ends lie 4 bases apart. CDR3 length: 12 amino acids, cysteine to phenylalanine. Just CDR3 DNA is preserved here, 36 bases in frame from base 1. The germline V gene gives CDR1 as SGHNT and CDR2 as YENEEA. The investigation overall reported the following: At a false discovery rate of 0.05, a later analysis linked some 18,000 TCR beta sequences to specific HLA alleles. In a later analysis, the rate of TCR association differed among HLA loci, with DRB1 alleles having the most associated TCRs and HLA-C alleles having the fewest. Sequencing depth was assumed to be roughly uniform across donors in the presence/absence analyses, though that assumption may not hold. The authors suggested that the approach could potentially be extended to other disease states and immunological phenotypes. Broadly in line with IMGT annotations, most TCR beta V segments showed up in productive rearrangements about 87% or about 30% of the time in an earlier analysis of a few hundred of the donors. Correlated functional status among segregating V segments might reflect linkage disequilibrium, but an unknown experimental factor could not be ruled out. The only immune exposure information available for the cohort was CMV serostatus. A later genetic analysis associated a missense DCLRE1C variant with V-gene and J-gene trimming of TCR beta chains, and an independent cohort replicated the association. According to a later analysis, parvovirus B19, influenza, CMV and Epstein-Barr virus appeared linked to several top co-occurrence clusters. A few of the identified cytomegalovirus-associated TCR beta chains were confirmed in vitro to be specific for cytomegalovirus antigens. In the study, around 150 TCR beta chains were listed as associated with cytomegalovirus. Across donors, most TCR sequences were observed very rarely, whereas some public TCRs were present in many individuals. When HLA alleles, especially DR and DQ, strongly co-occurred, attributing TCR associations to individual alleles was difficult. In this cohort, only TCR beta chains were sequenced, and detectable features were limited by the absence of alpha or paired-chain data. In both the original and validation cohorts, the classifier was reported to diagnose cytomegalovirus status with high specificity and sensitivity. Some IMGT-functional V segments, including TRBV6-2 and TRBV6-3, could not be told apart with the 87-base-pair reads, so those segments were excluded. A cluster of highly shared sequence variants was judged likely to represent a technical artifact of the sequencing pipeline. In a later genetic analysis, fewer N-insertions in productive TCRs were reported among donors in an Asian-associated ancestry cluster than the approximately 630-donor mean. A further reported finding was that TCR beta sequences accurately predicted the HLA-A and HLA-B alleles for most subjects in the first cohort. A later analysis found that HLA-associated TCR beta chains were more clonally expanded and had lower generation probabilities than equally common non-associated chains. The earlier analysis of approximately 590 of the donors excluded approximately 15 rarely observed V segments, including chromosome 9 orphons, because counts were too low. HLA typing was unavailable for some donors at each locus, so association tests used only the typed subset. A later analysis found that most CMV-associated TCR beta chains appeared HLA-restricted, with HLA associations seemingly driven largely by CMV exposure.

Library method: the immunoSEQ multiplex PCR assay. For the multiplex PCR, a mixture combining 60 forward primers for TCR Vbeta segments and 13 reverse primers for TCR Jbeta segments was used. The CDR3 region of rearranged TCR beta genes was amplified from genomic DNA by a multiplex PCR assay. The amplified TCR beta libraries were sequenced on the Illumina HiSeq System as 87-base-pair reads. The original pipeline was this. Across the 670 or so repertoires, a later analysis counted tens of millions of unique TCR beta chains, roughly 11 million of which were shared by at least two donors. Raw reads were error-corrected and collapsed into unique sequences with a nearest-neighbor algorithm that merged closely related sequences to remove PCR and sequencing errors. Alignment of CDR3 sequences to IMGT reference sequences was used to assign V, D and J gene segments. For a sequence to be retained, at least a six-nucleotide match to both a V gene segment and a J gene segment was required. A rearrangement was called productive if the CDR3 had no stop codons and remained in frame with V and J, and every other rearrangement was called non-productive. CDR3 was defined by IMGT convention, running from the second conserved V-encoded cysteine to the conserved J-encoded phenylalanine. The earlier analysis of roughly 590 of the donors excluded sequences that lacked an unambiguous match to a single V gene segment. In an earlier analysis of about 590 of the donors, a V segment was called functional when productive rearrangements were above 56.7%, and segregating when the standard deviation between donors exceeded 5%. To diagnose cytomegalovirus status from the catalog of TCR beta chain sequences, a statistical classification framework was built. In a later analysis, V and J genes were assigned by comparing TCR nucleotide sequences against IMGT/GENE-DB human TR gene sequences. Using the TCRdist pipeline, a later analysis assigned CDR3 sequences along with most-parsimonious VDJ recombination scenarios. In a later analysis, each TCR beta chain was defined by its CDR3 amino acid sequence together with its V-gene family, and reads lacking a unique V-gene family were excluded. As a way to deal with suspected cross-contamination and a sequencing artifact, a later analysis dropped roughly 620 nucleotide sequences that were highly shared and had low generation probability. For each public chain, a later analysis derived a clonal expansion index from normalized ranks of inferred template counts within each repertoire. Generation probabilities in a later analysis came from a VDJ recombination model fitted to out-of-frame rearrangements, and those results were checked against IGoR. In a later analysis, hypergeometric tests were used to score TCR-TCR, TCR-HLA and TCR-CMV co-occurrence, with a repertoire-size bias correction applied to TCR pairs. A later analysis estimated false discovery rates by permuting HLA or CMV assignments 20 times. In a later analysis, co-occurring TCRs were grouped using DBSCAN, and TCRdist sequence similarity was added for clustering within HLA-allele-positive subsets. Repertoires with fewer than 30,000 or more than 120,000 public chains, plus five repertoires with anomalous nucleotide sharing, were excluded from co-occurrence clustering. TCRdb re-hosts the immuneACCESS table, in-frame sequences only. Its copies lack some clones; in the studies checked, an unresolved V gene accounts for under half of them, and the cause for the rest is not known. V and J calls and clone size are copied from that table; D and trimming were computed from the DNA. In this sample the table shows more than 80,000 clones, over 60% of which occur a single time. Roughly 7.7% of the sample is held by the ten biggest clonotypes.

The receptor was isolated from a human donor in good health. The sample consisted of PBMCs. The rearrangement combines TRBV11-3 with TRBJ2-3; no D segment can be confidently identified. CDR3 region: CASSSHTDTQYF. The sequenced DNA: TGTGCCAGCAGCTCCCACACAGATACGCAGTATTTT.